This is a list of T cell receptor beta chains from one sample in a study of Graves' ophthalmopathy and Graves' hyperthyroidism. TCRdb passed the multiplex PCR reads through MiXCR, listing each CDR3 protein once. Of over a million distinct CDR3 sequences in the sample, about two fifths were seen once. Sequenced material: peripheral blood or thyroid tissue (not recorded which). The receptors were gathered from an adult man with Graves' hyperthyroidism. Each CDR3 is given with its conserved first and last residue. Fields, in order: clone size, V gene, CDR3 length, D gene, J gene, CDR3 protein, CDR3 DNA. The D gene is left open where the match is weak. Rows give clone size only sometimes, using once, few, many, or a class for an expanded clone.

clone size: many; V gene: TRBV9; CDR3 length: 13; D gene: TRBD2; J gene: TRBJ2-7; CDR3 protein: CASSPHQREPKYF; CDR3 DNA: TGTGCCAGCAGCCCTCATCAGCGGGAACCGAAGTACTTC
clone size: many; V gene: TRBV6-6; CDR3 length: 13; D gene: .; J gene: TRBJ1-1; CDR3 protein: CASSTPRDTEAFF; CDR3 DNA: TGTGCCAGCAGTACCCCTAGGGACACTGAAGCTTTCTTT
clone size: many; V gene: TRBV25-1; CDR3 length: 19; D gene: TRBD2; J gene: TRBJ2-5; CDR3 protein: CASSDPRLAGGQGCGTQYF; CDR3 DNA: TGTGCCAGCAGTGACCCAAGACTAGCGGGAGGCCAGGGGTGTGGGACCCAGTACTTC
clone size: .; V gene: TRBV5-1; CDR3 length: 13; D gene: .; J gene: TRBJ1-5; CDR3 protein: CASSQEWGNPQHF; CDR3 DNA: TGCGCCAGCAGCCAAGAATGGGGAAACCCCCAGCATTTT
clone size: many; V gene: TRBV10-1; CDR3 length: 13; D gene: .; J gene: TRBJ2-5; CDR3 protein: CASRGPGPGTQYF; CDR3 DNA: TGCGCCAGCAGGGGTCCAGGTCCTGGGACCCAGTACTTC
clone size: many; V gene: TRBV5-1; CDR3 length: 13; D gene: TRBD1; J gene: TRBJ1-1; CDR3 protein: CASKGQLNTEAFF; CDR3 DNA: TGTGCCAGCAAGGGACAGTTGAACACTGAAGCTTTCTTT
clone size: many; V gene: TRBV2; CDR3 length: 14; D gene: .; J gene: TRBJ1-5; CDR3 protein: CASSGGESNQPQHF; CDR3 DNA: TGTGCCAGCAGTGGGGGGGAGAGCAATCAGCCCCAGCATTTT
clone size: .; V gene: TRBV6-4; CDR3 length: 13; D gene: .; J gene: TRBJ1-1; CDR3 protein: CASSEVSGTEAFF; CDR3 DNA: TGTGCCAGCAGTGAGGTATCGGGAACTGAAGCTTTCTTT
clone size: .; V gene: TRBV7-8; CDR3 length: 15; D gene: .; J gene: TRBJ2-7; CDR3 protein: CASSLFPDPSYEQYF; CDR3 DNA: TGTGCCAGCAGCTTATTCCCCGATCCGTCCTACGAGCAGTACTTC
clone size: .; V gene: TRBV4-3; CDR3 length: 13; D gene: .; J gene: TRBJ2-5; CDR3 protein: CASSQGSEETQYF; CDR3 DNA: TGCGCCAGCAGCCAAGGGTCAGAAGAGACCCAGTACTTC
clone size: many; V gene: TRBV20-1; CDR3 length: 12; D gene: .; J gene: TRBJ1-1; CDR3 protein: CSARGGSGVAFF; CDR3 DNA: TGCAGTGCTAGAGGGGGTTCGGGAGTAGCTTTCTTT
clone size: many; V gene: TRBV14; CDR3 length: 13; D gene: .; J gene: TRBJ2-7; CDR3 protein: CASSQVGLSEQYF; CDR3 DNA: TGTGCCAGCAGCCAAGTGGGGTTGAGCGAGCAGTACTTC
clone size: few; V gene: TRBV20-1; CDR3 length: 14; D gene: .; J gene: TRBJ1-2; CDR3 protein: CSAPPGLIRSGYTF; CDR3 DNA: TGCAGTGCACCTCCGGGCCTTATCAGGTCTGGCTACACCTTC
clone size: .; V gene: TRBV29-1; CDR3 length: 16; D gene: .; J gene: TRBJ1-5; CDR3 protein: CSALGVSGQGNQPQHF; CDR3 DNA: TGCAGCGCCCTGGGGGTTTCGGGACAAGGCAATCAGCCCCAGCATTTT
clone size: many; V gene: TRBV20-1; CDR3 length: 13; D gene: TRBD2; J gene: TRBJ2-7; CDR3 protein: CSASAGGEDEQYF; CDR3 DNA: TGCAGTGCTAGCGCGGGGGGCGAAGACGAGCAGTACTTC
clone size: many; V gene: TRBV20-1; CDR3 length: 14; D gene: .; J gene: TRBJ1-5; CDR3 protein: CSARGRGPNQPQHF; CDR3 DNA: TGCAGTGCTAGAGGGCGGGGGCCCAATCAGCCCCAGCATTTT
clone size: many; V gene: TRBV5-1; CDR3 length: 14; D gene: .; J gene: TRBJ2-7; CDR3 protein: CASSLATSVYEQYF; CDR3 DNA: TGCGCCAGCAGCTTGGCGACATCGGTTTACGAGCAGTACTTC
clone size: many; V gene: TRBV10-3; CDR3 length: 12; D gene: .; J gene: TRBJ1-1; CDR3 protein: CAISESLSEAFF; CDR3 DNA: TGTGCCATCAGTGAGTCGCTGTCTGAAGCTTTCTTT
clone size: .; V gene: TRBV29-1; CDR3 length: 11; D gene: TRBD2; J gene: TRBJ2-5; CDR3 protein: CSGGLAETQYF; CDR3 DNA: TGCAGCGGAGGACTAGCGGAGACCCAGTACTTC
clone size: many; V gene: TRBV19; CDR3 length: 14; D gene: .; J gene: TRBJ1-1; CDR3 protein: CASSRASDGTEAFF; CDR3 DNA: TGTGCCAGTAGTAGAGCGTCGGACGGGACTGAAGCTTTCTTT
clone size: many; V gene: TRBV2; CDR3 length: 15; D gene: .; J gene: TRBJ1-6; CDR3 protein: CASSERGGIDSPLHF; CDR3 DNA: TGTGCCAGCAGTGAAAGGGGAGGAATTGATTCACCCCTCCACTTT
clone size: .; V gene: TRBV12-3/TRBV12-4; CDR3 length: 13; D gene: TRBD2; J gene: TRBJ2-5; CDR3 protein: CASSNAGGGTQYF; CDR3 DNA: TGTGCCAGCAGTAACGCGGGGGGTGGCACCCAGTACTTC
clone size: many; V gene: TRBV6-5; CDR3 length: 11; D gene: .; J gene: TRBJ1-2; CDR3 protein: CASSDLYGYTF; CDR3 DNA: TGTGCCAGCAGTGACCTCTATGGCTACACCTTC
clone size: many; V gene: TRBV2; CDR3 length: 12; D gene: .; J gene: TRBJ2-7; CDR3 protein: CASKLQIYEQYF; CDR3 DNA: TGTGCCAGCAAGCTACAAATATACGAGCAGTACTTC
clone size: few; V gene: TRBV10-3; CDR3 length: 15; D gene: TRBD1; J gene: TRBJ1-2; CDR3 protein: CAISADRGLDYGYTF; CDR3 DNA: TGTGCCATCAGTGCGGACAGGGGGTTGGACTATGGCTACACCTTC
clone size: many; V gene: TRBV7-8; CDR3 length: 15; D gene: .; J gene: TRBJ2-7; CDR3 protein: CASSSVRDGTYEQYF; CDR3 DNA: TGTGCCAGCAGCTCAGTCCGGGACGGGACCTACGAGCAGTACTTC
clone size: few; V gene: TRBV20-1; CDR3 length: 17; D gene: .; J gene: TRBJ2-7; CDR3 protein: CSARDLGERDSSYEQYF; CDR3 DNA: TGCAGTGCTAGAGATCTTGGCGAGCGGGACAGCTCCTACGAGCAGTACTTC